This TCR beta chain was documented in a study of CD8+ T cells in alopecia areata. Study-wide background: Treatment comprised oral tofacitinib, 5 to 10 mg twice daily, in treated patients. A 6-month off-drug phase came after tofacitinib, which had lasted 6 to 18 months.

In alopecia areata patients, both lesional scalp punch biopsies and peripheral blood were collected. PBMCs provided sorted CD4+ and CD8+ T cells. Germline V lookup: CDR1 SGHNT, CDR2 YYREEE (reference sequence). The CDR3 runs 15 residues. J gave up 3 bases and V 3 bases, and 8 bases lay outside the gene matches. RNA, once extracted, was reverse transcribed into cDNA for use as the sequencing template. Produced via immunoSEQ multiplex PCR; TCRdb's table is partial and in-frame only. The sample records 120,000 to 150,000 clones, approximately 87% being singletons. The rearrangement uses TRBV5-4 and TRBJ2-7; 8 nucleotides align to TRBD1. The sequence came from a human donor with alopecia areata. The material was CD8+ T cells sorted from blood, obtained at week 0. The DNA for the CDR3 is TGTGCCAGCAGCTCAGCCGGGACAGGAATCTACGAGCAGTACTTC. Residues: CASSSAGTGIYEQYF.